These 29 T cell receptor beta chains came from one sample sequenced in a study of beta chain features in type 1 diabetes. What was sequenced were expressed TCRB transcripts, since all of the isolated RNA had been reverse transcribed. The method was immunoSEQ multiplex PCR; TCRdb's version includes in-frame clones alone and lacks a portion of them. The sample has under 450,000 clones, around 13% seen once. Material: naive CD4+ T cells from blood. These receptors originate from a man aged 25 to 45 in good health.

In its sample, this clone was seen a few times. This chain connects TRBV2 to TRBJ2-7; 8 bases are a match to TRBD1. Germline V gives CDR1 SNHLY, CDR2 FYNNEI. V was clipped by 6 bases and J by 6 bases; unmatched bases: 7. This CDR3 region has 13 residues. The CDR3 loop is CASRADREAEQYV. CDR3 nucleotide sequence: TGTGCCAGCAGGGCGGACAGGGAGGCCGAGCAGTACGTC.

This chain connects TRBV30 to TRBJ1-5; D is undetermined. With 1 base removed from V and 4 bases from J, the gap between germline ends came to 11 bases. The CDR3 consists of 14 residues. Germline lookup yields CDR1 GTSNPN and CDR2 SVGIG (reference sequence). The DNA for the CDR3 is TGTGCCTGGAGTGGAGGGATTTTGAATCAGCCCCAGCATTTT. Translation: CAWSGGILNQPQHF.

The genes are TRBV19 and TRBJ2-1; D may correspond to TRBD1 or TRBD2 (5 bases each). CDR3 length equals 11 residues. V was cut by 10 bases and J by 15 bases, with 19 bases left in between. Germline CDR1 reads LNHDA; CDR2 reads SQIVND (reference sequence). The CDR3 DNA is TGTGCCACCTTTAAGGGGACCTCGTGGTTCTTC. Translated, it gives CATFKGTSWFF.

This rearrangement joins TRBV29-1 to TRBJ1-2; no clear D gene. Germline loops: CDR1 SQVTM, CDR2 ANQGSEA. V lost 7 bases and J 8 bases, leaving 8 bases between the germline ends. CDR3 length: 9 residues. The CDR3 DNA is TGCAGCGCCGAAAGCGGCTACACCTTC. Encoded protein: CSAESGYTF.

This clone was seen more than once but under ten times. V is TRBV5-1 and J is TRBJ2-3; 9 bases map to TRBD2. The CDR3 totals 16 residues. Looked up from germline, CDR1 is SGHRS and CDR2 is YFSETQ. V gave up 0 bases and J gave up 4 bases; unmatched junction bases: 6. CDR3 coding DNA: TGCGCCAGCAGCTTGGAGGCGGGAGGGCCATCAGATACGCAGTATTTT. Encoded protein: CASSLEAGGPSDTQYF.

This clone appeared a few times. The chain carries TRBV13 and TRBJ2-3, with unresolved D. V was cut by 1 base and J by 1 base, with 6 bases left in between. In germline, CDR1 is PRHDT, CDR2 FYEKMQ (reference sequence). This CDR3 spans 14 amino acids. In nucleotides, the CDR3 is TGTGCCAGCAGCTTAGTGTACGGCACAGATACGCAGTATTTT. Translation gives CASSLVYGTDTQYF.

The chain combines TRBV14 with TRBJ2-7; D unclear. Germline V CDR1 and CDR2: SGHDN, FVKESK. Trimming removed 0 bases from V and 1 base from J, with 7 bases in between. CDR3 length: 14 residues. As DNA, the CDR3 is TGTGCCAGCAGCCAAGAGCTCGGGTCCTACGAGCAGTACTTC. It codes for CASSQELGSYEQYF.

The rearrangement links TRBV13 to TRBJ1-2, with 7 bases that match TRBD1. Germline assignment: CDR1 PRHDT and CDR2 FYEKMQ (reference sequence). This CDR3 is 14 amino acids long. The ends lost 5 bases at V and 4 bases at J; junction bases unmatched: 7. The CDR3 region has the DNA TGTGCCAGCAGCGCACAGGGGAAGGTCTATGGCTACACCTTC. Translated: CASSAQGKVYGYTF.

This clone was seen a few times. Other DNA variants within this sample encode the same CDR3. The chain combines TRBV7-2 with TRBJ1-1, with 7 bases aligning to TRBD1. This CDR3 contains 15 residues. After removal of 3 bases from V and 0 bases from J, the junction contained 4 bases not matched to a gene. Germline CDR1 reads SGHTA; CDR2 reads FQGNSA. The CDR3 DNA reads as TGTGCCAGCAGCTTGACAGGGCCTATGAACACTGAAGCTTTCTTT. Translation gives CASSLTGPMNTEAFF.

The CDR3 DNA follows: TGTGCCAGCAGCTTGGTCTCCGCAACGGATACGCAGTATTTT. Amino acid sequence: CASSLVSATDTQYF. The rearrangement links TRBV5-6 to TRBJ2-3; D is ambiguous. There are 14 residues in the CDR3. Germline CDR1 SGHDT, CDR2 YYEEEE. V lost 0 bases and J lost 6, with 11 bases in between.

The rearrangement uses TRBV9 and TRBJ1-4; D gene uncertain. Trimming took 3 bases from V and 0 from J, leaving 9 bases between them. CDR3 length: 15 amino acids. In germline, CDR1 is SGDLS, CDR2 YYNGEE. CDR3 sequence reads: CASSAPGATNEKLFF. CDR3 bases: TGTGCCAGCAGCGCGCCCGGGGCAACTAATGAAAAACTGTTTTTT. Full variable domain (outside the CDR3, taken from reference TRBV9 and TRBJ1-4): DSGVTQTPKHLITATGQRVTLRCSPRSGDLSVYWYQQSLDQGLQFLIQYYNGEERAKGNILERFSAQQFPDLHSELNLSSLELGDSALYFCASSAPGATNEKLFFGSGTQLSVL.

J is TRBJ1-1 and V is TRBV6-1; weak D call: TRBD1 (5 bases). With 8 bases removed from V and 6 bases from J, the gap between germline ends came to 16 bases. CDR3 length: 13 amino acids. Germline loops: CDR1 MNHNS, CDR2 SASEGT. CDR3 region: CASSSTVSAEAFF. The CDR3, as DNA: TGTGCCAGCTCCTCGACAGTCTCCGCTGAAGCTTTCTTT.

The chain recombines TRBV30 with TRBJ1-3; D ambiguous. This CDR3 contains 15 residues. Trimming pared 0 bases from V and 4 bases from J, leaving 13 bases between. Germline CDR1 and CDR2: GTSNPN and SVGIG (reference sequence). The CDR3 sequence is CAWSVRAGGGNTIYF. Written as DNA, the CDR3 is TGTGCCTGGAGTGTTCGGGCTGGAGGCGGAAACACCATATATTTT.

This clone was detected only a few times. The gene calls are TRBV4-1 and TRBJ1-4; no clear D. V lost 0 bases, J lost 0 bases, and 5 bases lay in between. Germline V CDR1 and CDR2: MGHRA, YSYEKL. The CDR3 length is 15 residues. The CDR3 bases are TGCGCCAGCAGCCAAGAAATTGCAACTAATGAAAAACTGTTTTTT. Translated: CASSQEIATNEKLFF.

This clone appeared a few times. The gene calls are TRBV2 and TRBJ2-7; unclear D gene. Trimming pared 11 bases from V and 2 bases from J, leaving 13 bases between. This CDR3 region has 12 residues. Looked up from germline, CDR1 is SNHLY and CDR2 is FYNNEI. CDR3 sequence reads: CAAKRAAYEQYV. DNA of the CDR3: TGTGCCGCCAAACGGGCAGCCTACGAGCAGTACGTC.

In this sample, this clone turned up a few times. Being one base from a much bigger clone, this may be a read error. The chain couples TRBV5-4 to TRBJ2-5; D remains ambiguous. The V and J ends lost 4 bases and 2 bases respectively, with 3 bases between them. Germline CDR1 reads SGHNT; CDR2 reads YYREEE (reference sequence). This CDR3 contains 11 residues. CDR3 region: CASSIQETQYF. CDR3 bases: TGTGCCAGCAGCATACAAGAGACCCAGTACTTC.

The chain has TRBV18 and TRBJ2-3; the D gene is possibly TRBD2 (5 bases). Trimming stripped 2 bases from V and 4 bases from J, with 16 bases between. The CDR3 length is 16 residues. Germline V CDR1 and CDR2: KGHSH, LQKENI. The CDR3 loop is CASSPGGASWADTQYF. CDR3 in DNA: TGTGCCAGCTCACCAGGAGGAGCCTCCTGGGCAGATACGCAGTATTTT.

The V and J genes are TRBV7-9 and TRBJ2-7; maybe TRBD1 (7 bases). The CDR3 runs to 14 residues. Between the trimmed V and J ends, which lost 3 bases and 3 bases, there was a span of 12 bases. Germline V gene sequence: CDR1 SEHNR, CDR2 FQNEAQ (reference sequence). The CDR3 sequence is CASSFYRGLYEQYF. In DNA form, the CDR3 reads TGTGCCAGCAGCTTTTACAGGGGACTCTACGAGCAGTACTTC.

With regard to this clone: This sample includes further DNA sequences coding for the same CDR3. The rearrangement links TRBV10-3 to TRBJ1-1, with 7 bases identical to TRBD1. The CDR3 totals 13 residues. V dropped 8 bases and J dropped 0; count of bases not matched to a gene: 3. Germline V gene lookup returns CDR1 ENHRY and CDR2 SYGVKD. CDR3 nucleotides: TGTGCCATCCGGGACAGTTTGAACACTGAAGCTTTCTTT. Protein: CAIRDSLNTEAFF.

This chain's CDR3 is CASRGTGRDGNTIYF. For the CDR3, the DNA is TGTGCCAGTAGAGGGACAGGGCGTGATGGAAACACCATATATTTT. The chain links TRBV19 to TRBJ1-3; 9 bases align to TRBD1. V shed 6 bases, J shed 3 bases, and the junction held 6 bases outside the gene matches. The CDR3 runs to 15 residues. In germline, CDR1 is LNHDA, CDR2 SQIVND (reference sequence).

The V and J genes are TRBV2 and TRBJ1-4, with D uncertain. This CDR3 contains 10 residues. Germline CDR1 reads SNHLY; CDR2 reads FYNNEI. V lost 6 bases and J lost 8, with 4 bases in between. CDR3 nucleotide sequence: TGTGCCAGCAGGCACGAAAAACTGTTTTTT. This translates into CASRHEKLFF. Supplemented by reference TRBV2 and TRBJ1-4, the full variable domain reads EPEVTQTPSHQVTQMGQEVILRCVPISNHLYFYWYRQILGQKVEFLVSFYNNEISEKSEIFDDQFSVERPDGSNFTLKIRSTKLEDSAMYFCASRHEKLFFGSGTQLSVL.

This rearrangement joins TRBV7-2 to TRBJ2-5; 11 bases line up with TRBD2. CDR1 and CDR2 from the germline V gene are SGHTA and FQGNSA. This CDR3 has 15 amino acids. V gave up 5 bases and J gave up 2 bases; unmatched junction bases: 4. The CDR3 nucleotides are TGTGCCAGCAGCGCCCGACTAGCGGGGCAAGAGACCCAGTACTTC. Protein: CASSARLAGQETQYF.

This chain uses TRBV11-2 with TRBJ2-3; possibly TRBD2 for D (5 bases). The germline V gene has CDR1 SGHAT and CDR2 FQNNGV. This CDR3 contains 15 residues. With 1 base removed from V and 4 bases from J, the gap between germline ends came to 12 bases. The CDR3 reads CASSLGLAGADTQYF. The CDR3 bases are TGTGCCAGCAGCTTAGGGCTAGCTGGGGCAGATACGCAGTATTTT. Full variable domain (missing parts from reference TRBV11-2 and TRBJ2-3): EAGVAQSPRYKIIEKRQSVAFWCNPISGHATLYWYQQILGQGPKLLIQFQNNGVVDDSQLPKDRFSAERLKGVDSTLKIQPAKLEDSAVYLCASSLGLAGADTQYFGPGTRLTVL.

The table lists this clone with a few counts. The V and J genes are TRBV19 and TRBJ2-3, with TRBD1 identical over 10 bases. V trimming: 4 bases; J trimming: 2 bases; junction bases outside the gene matches: 3. This CDR3 has 15 residues. Germline V gene data show CDR1 as LNHDA and CDR2 as SQIVND (reference sequence). CDR3 residues: CASSKGQGNTDTQYF. CDR3 in DNA: TGTGCCAGTAGTAAGGGACAGGGGAACACAGATACGCAGTATTTT.

As concerns this clone: The same CDR3 can be traced to other DNA sequences in this sample. This sequence joins TRBV20-1 and TRBJ2-7; D unclear. The CDR3 has 11 amino acids. The V gene's germline CDR1 is DFQATT and CDR2 SNEGSKA (reference sequence). Trimming took off 0 bases at V and 1 base at J, with 1 base between the two ends. This CDR3 reads CSARDSYEQYF. CDR3 DNA: TGCAGTGCTAGAGATTCCTACGAGCAGTACTTC.

The sample holds a few counts of this clone. The chain carries TRBV14 and TRBJ1-1, with 7 bases that match TRBD1. V shed 4 bases and J 4 bases; nucleotides not matched to a gene: 6. The CDR3 has 14 residues. The V gene's germline CDR1 is SGHDN and CDR2 FVKESK. The CDR3, as DNA: TGTGCCAGCAGCCCCAACAGGGGTGGCACTGAAGCTTTCTTT. Translation gives CASSPNRGGTEAFF.

The rearrangement uses TRBV2 and TRBJ2-2; 11 bases fit TRBD2. This CDR3 comprises 15 residues. Germline values: CDR1 SNHLY, CDR2 FYNNEI. The V gene end was trimmed by 6 bases and the J gene end by 3 bases; junction bases not matched to a gene: 3. The CDR3 protein is CASSKLAGDTGELFF. CDR3 in DNA: TGTGCCAGCAGCAAACTAGCGGGGGACACCGGGGAGCTGTTTTTT.

The chain uses TRBV6-6 and TRBJ2-7; perhaps TRBD2 as D (5 bases). The germline gives CDR1 MNHNY, CDR2 SVGAGI (reference sequence). Trimming took off 7 bases at V and 7 bases at J, with 17 bases between the two ends. This CDR3 is 13 amino acids long. CDR3 nucleotides: TGTGCCAGCAATACGGGATCCCTGAGGGAGCAGTACGTC. Protein: CASNTGSLREQYV.

The chain combines TRBV13 with TRBJ2-7; TRBD2 matches at 8 bases. This CDR3 is built from 14 residues. After removal of 0 bases from V and 6 bases from J, the junction contained 4 bases not matched to a gene. Per the germline V gene, CDR1 is PRHDT and CDR2 is FYEKMQ (reference sequence). CDR3 residues: CASSLGSGRAEQYV. DNA for the CDR3: TGTGCCAGCAGCTTAGGTTCCGGGAGGGCCGAGCAGTACGTC.